This T cell receptor (beta chain) was identified in a study of monozygotic twins with inflammatory bowel disease. The study's findings and limits: IBD patients shared fewer clonotypes with others than healthy twins, especially with disease activity. The study found lower TCRbeta diversity (inverse Simpson) in IBD patients than in healthy co-twins. In the analysis, different T cell subtypes could not be told apart.

Eight cDNA synthesis reactions were run for every sample. Following a re-call of the 5' RACE reads, TCRdb has one entry per CDR3 protein and lacks DNA. This sample carries around 380,000 distinct CDR3 sequences, with less than 2.5% going to the ten biggest clones. Remarks on this clonotype: Its specificity is not known.

Germline V CDR1 and CDR2: SNHLY, FYNNEI. This CDR3 has 15 amino acids. This sequence joins TRBV2 and TRBJ2-7; TCRdb's D call of TRBD1 is untestable without DNA. Sequenced material: blood. This receptor was identified in a human donor with ulcerative colitis or Crohn's disease, or a healthy co-twin of an affected twin (not recorded which). CDR3 region: CASAVGTGSFHEQYF.